This is a list of T cell receptor beta chains from one sample in a study of CD8+CD57+ T cells in acquired aplastic anemia. TCRdb re-called the reads through MiXCR, storing one row per CDR3 protein. Of 150,000 to 200,000 distinct CDR3 sequences detected, 48% appear once; the ten largest clones hold roughly 2%. Sequencing was carried out using sorted CD4+, CD8+, or CD8+CD57+ T cells (not recorded which) from PBMCs. The receptors originated from a human donor with aplastic anemia. CDR3s include the opening cysteine and the closing phenylalanine or tryptophan. Fields, in order: J gene, D gene, V gene, CDR3 length, clone size, CDR3 protein, CDR3 DNA. A D gene is named only where the DNA matches it firmly. Some rows have no size entry. The others give once, few or many, or a class for an expanded clone.

TRBJ1-5 - TRBV20-1 16 many CSAIGGTPRINQPQHF TGCAGTGCTATAGGTGGGACCCCCAGGATAAATCAGCCCCAGCATTTT
TRBJ2-1 TRBD2 TRBV20-1 15 many CSARTSGTSYNEQFF TGCAGTGCTAGGACTAGCGGGACTTCATACAATGAGCAGTTCTTC
TRBJ2-7 - TRBV20-1 14 many CSASSPSGTGEQYF TGCAGTGCTAGCTCCCCTAGCGGGACAGGAGAGCAGTACTTC
TRBJ2-7 TRBD1 TRBV2 13 - CASSEDRGDEQYF TGTGCCAGCAGTGAGGACAGGGGGGACGAGCAGTACTTC
TRBJ1-1 TRBD1 TRBV6-5 16 many CASSRTGQHMNTEAFF TGTGCCAGCAGCCGAACGGGACAGCACATGAACACTGAAGCTTTCTTT
TRBJ1-5 TRBD1 TRBV19 15 many CASSTSGTGLQPQHF TGTGCCAGTAGTACCTCCGGGACAGGGCTTCAGCCCCAGCATTTT
TRBJ1-1 - TRBV20-1 13 - CSALQGGNTEAFF TGCAGTGCCCTACAGGGAGGCAACACTGAAGCTTTCTTT
TRBJ2-1 TRBD2 TRBV11-1 14 once CASSLSAGLEEQFF TGTGCCAGCAGCTTATCAGCGGGACTAGAAGAGCAGTTCTTC
TRBJ2-3 TRBD2 TRBV24-1 13 - CATSGGATDTQYF TGTGCCACTAGCGGGGGGGCCACAGATACGCAGTATTTT
TRBJ2-7 TRBD1 TRBV12-3/TRBV12-4 14 many CASSFSDRAAGQYF TGTGCCAGCAGTTTTAGCGACAGGGCGGCAGGGCAGTACTTC
TRBJ2-7 - TRBV10-1 14 - CASSDGTMDYEQYF TGCGCCAGCAGTGATGGGACGATGGACTACGAGCAGTACTTC
TRBJ2-1 - TRBV7-6 12 many CASSPQGNEQFF TGTGCCAGCAGCCCACAGGGTAATGAGCAGTTCTTC
TRBJ2-3 - TRBV20-1 14 - CSTSDPYPTDTQYF -
TRBJ1-2 TRBD1 TRBV19 14 - CASSIRGPLRGYTF TGTGCCAGTAGTATCAGGGGGCCTCTTCGGGGCTACACCTTC
TRBJ2-5 - TRBV3-1 14 - CASSQGAGVETQYF TGTGCCAGCAGCCAAGGGGCAGGGGTCGAGACCCAGTACTTC
TRBJ2-3 - TRBV19 14 - CASSLSSSTDTQYF TGTGCCAGTAGTCTATCGAGTAGCACAGATACGCAGTATTTT
TRBJ1-2 - TRBV25-1 12 many CASSEGGRGYTF TGTGCCAGCAGTGAAGGGGGGCGCGGCTACACCTTC
TRBJ2-3 TRBD1 TRBV12-3/TRBV12-4 14 few CASRSGGATDTQYF TGTGCCAGCAGATCAGGGGGCGCGACAGATACGCAGTATTTT
TRBJ1-2 - TRBV20-1 15 - CSADSRDGANYGYTF TGCAGTGCCGACTCTAGGGACGGAGCTAACTATGGCTACACCTTC
TRBJ1-2 - TRBV5-1 19 many CASSLAAGAHPPANYGYTF TGCGCCAGCAGCTTGGCGGCGGGGGCCCACCCTCCAGCTAACTATGGCTACACCTTC
TRBJ1-2 - TRBV20-1 12 - CSASTGKYGYTF TGCAGTGCTTCGACAGGAAAATATGGCTACACCTTC
TRBJ2-5 - TRBV2 10 - CASNQETQYF TGTGCCAGTAATCAAGAGACCCAGTACTTC
TRBJ2-2 - TRBV28 13 - CASSLPYPGELFF TGTGCCAGCAGTCTTCCTTACCCCGGGGAGCTGTTTTTT
TRBJ2-7 - TRBV5-6 15 - CASALGKGRSSEQYF TGTGCTTCTGCGCTAGGTAAGGGGAGGTCGAGCGAGCAGTACTTC
TRBJ1-3 - TRBV12-1 17 - CASSNLQGLKSGNTIYF TGTGCCAGCAGCAACCTACAGGGGTTAAAGTCTGGAAACACCATATATTTT
TRBJ1-1 - TRBV12-3/TRBV12-4 16 few CASSLTGGRGQAEAFF TGTGCCAGCAGTTTAACCGGGGGCAGGGGTCAAGCTGAAGCTTTCTTT
TRBJ2-7 - TRBV7-9 13 - CASSPGVFGEQYF TGTGCCAGCAGCCCGGGTGTATTCGGCGAGCAGTACTTC
TRBJ1-2 - TRBV20-1 15 many CSARPQTGSHHGYTF TGCAGTGCTAGACCTCAAACAGGGTCACACCATGGCTACACCTTC
TRBJ2-6 - TRBV10-3 17 - CAISESAVNSGANVLTF TGTGCCATCAGTGAGTCCGCAGTCAACTCTGGGGCCAACGTCCTGACTTTC
TRBJ2-7 TRBD2 TRBV14 16 - CASSHKTSGGAYEQYF TGTGCCAGCAGCCATAAGACTAGCGGGGGAGCGTACGAGCAGTACTTC
TRBJ2-3 - TRBV5-1 14 - CASSGPGHTDTQYF TGCGCCAGCAGCGGGCCCGGGCACACAGATACGCAGTATTTT
TRBJ1-2 TRBD1 TRBV2 14 - CASSVGRGHDGYTF TGTGCCAGCAGTGTTGGCAGGGGGCACGATGGCTACACCTTC
TRBJ2-7 TRBD1 TRBV19 19 many CASSTSLIKGAFGYYEQYF TGTGCCAGTAGTACGTCCCTTATCAAGGGGGCGTTTGGTTACTACGAGCAGTACTTC
TRBJ2-1 - TRBV2 15 - CASSPGLNSYNEQFF TGTGCCAGCAGTCCCGGACTAAACTCCTACAATGAGCAGTTCTTC
TRBJ2-2 TRBD2 TRBV15 15 - CATSSLTSDHGELFF TGTGCCACCAGCAGCTTGACTAGCGATCACGGGGAGCTGTTTTTT
TRBJ2-7 TRBD2 TRBV6-1 15 - CASRTGTSGYYEQYF TGTGCCAGCAGGACCGGGACTAGCGGATACTACGAGCAGTACTTC
TRBJ1-1 - TRBV4-3 15 - CASSQGMGRNTEAFF TGCGCCAGCAGCCAAGGGATGGGGCGGAACACTGAAGCTTTCTTT
TRBJ2-7 TRBD1 TRBV5-1 16 - CASSLGDRLGLYEQYF TGCGCCAGCAGCTTGGGGGACAGGCTGGGTTTATACGAGCAGTACTTC
TRBJ2-7 - TRBV2 11 - CASSDSYEQYF TGTGCCAGCAGTGACTCCTACGAGCAGTACTTC
TRBJ1-6 TRBD1 TRBV24-1 14 - CATAGTGVNSPLHF TGTGCCACCGCCGGGACAGGGGTGAATTCACCCCTCCACTTT
TRBJ2-1 - TRBV25-1 14 few CASSDDRTGPEQFF TGTGCCAGCAGTGATGACCGAACAGGGCCTGAGCAGTTCTTC
TRBJ1-5 - TRBV10-3 14 - CAISTDGSNQPQHF TGTGCCATCAGTACCGACGGGAGCAATCAGCCCCAGCATTTT
TRBJ2-3 - TRBV6-4 11 many CASSAGVAQYF TGTGCCAGCAGCGCAGGGGTAGCGCAGTATTTT
TRBJ2-3 - TRBV24-1 16 once CATSDPLSSSTDTQYF TGTGCCACCAGTGACCCCCTCTCCAGCAGCACAGATACGCAGTATTTT
TRBJ1-2 - TRBV7-2 12 - CASSPMLYGYTF TGTGCCAGCAGCCCCATGCTTTATGGCTACACCTTC
TRBJ1-6 - TRBV19 14 - CASSIKGMGSPLHF TGTGCCAGTAGTATTAAAGGAATGGGCTCACCCCTCCACTTT
TRBJ2-2 - TRBV10-3 11 - CASSEIGELFF TGTGCCAGCAGTGAGATCGGGGAGCTGTTTTTT
TRBJ2-7 - TRBV5-1 13 - CASSPGGGAEQYF TGCGCCAGCAGCCCTGGGGGGGGGGCCGAGCAGTACTTC
TRBJ1-2 - TRBV19 11 - CASSIGSGYTF TGTGCCAGTAGTATTGGGAGCGGCTACACCTTC
TRBJ1-5 - TRBV15 12 few CATRGSNQPQHF TGTGCCACCAGGGGTAGCAATCAGCCCCAGCATTTT
TRBJ1-1 - TRBV5-1 18 - CASSFTLRGRLIHAEAFF TGCGCCAGCAGCTTTACCCTAAGGGGCCGCCTAATTCACGCTGAAGCTTTCTTT
TRBJ1-5 - TRBV12-3/TRBV12-4 15 many CASNSLSDLNQPQHF TGTGCCAGCAACAGCCTAAGCGATTTGAATCAGCCCCAGCATTTT
TRBJ2-7 TRBD1 TRBV4-2 14 - CASSEGAYSYEQYF TGTGCCAGCAGCGAGGGGGCTTACTCCTACGAGCAGTACTTC
TRBJ2-3 - TRBV11-2 14 many CASSLAGGTSGQYF TGTGCCAGCAGCTTAGCTGGGGGCACGAGCGGGCAGTATTTT
TRBJ2-5 TRBD1 TRBV7-6 15 many CASSLGTGHQETQYF TGTGCCAGCAGCTTAGGGACAGGGCACCAAGAGACCCAGTACTTC
TRBJ1-2 TRBD1 TRBV29-1 13 once CSVGTGRRYGYTF TGCAGCGTTGGGACAGGGAGGAGGTATGGCTACACCTTC
TRBJ2-3 TRBD2 TRBV11-1 17 - CASSPDRLAGGRDTQYF TGTGCCAGCAGCCCCGACCGGCTAGCGGGGGGGCGAGATACGCAGTATTTT
TRBJ2-3 TRBD1 TRBV29-1 12 - CSVTGGTDTQYF TGCAGCGTGACAGGGGGGACAGATACGCAGTATTTT
TRBJ2-1 TRBD2 TRBV10-2 14 - CASRTGGTNNEQFF TGCGCCAGCAGAACGGGGGGGACTAACAATGAGCAGTTCTTC